A selection of T cell receptor beta chains follows, all from one sample in a study of identical twins. TCRdb called the 5' RACE reads again in MiXCR, with one record for every CDR3 protein. Here the sample spans approximately 700,000 distinct CDR3 sequences, roughly 18% being singletons. The same data also contributed to another study, on T cells expressing NK-cell markers.

The source material was PBMCs. Receptors were obtained from a woman under 30 in good health. Each CDR3 is given with its conserved first and last residue. A D gene is named only where the DNA matches it firmly. Rows give clone size only sometimes, using once, few, many, or a class for an expanded clone.

d_gene,abundance,j_gene,v_gene,CDR3nt,CDR3aa
TRBD1,NA,TRBJ2-1,TRBV5-1,TGCGCCAGCAGCTCCTACAGGGGGAATGAGCAGTTCTTC,CASSSYRGNEQFF
NA,few,TRBJ2-2,TRBV12-3/TRBV12-4,TGTGCCAGCAGTCCCGGGGCCTACACCGGGGAGCTGTTTTTT,CASSPGAYTGELFF
TRBD2,few,TRBJ2-7,TRBV11-2,TGTGCCAGCAGCTTTAGGGACTACTCCTACGAGCAGTACTTC,CASSFRDYSYEQYF
TRBD1,few,TRBJ2-1,TRBV6-5,TGTGCCAGCAGTTACTCCCGGACAGGGGCGTTTTACAATGAGCAGTTCTTC,CASSYSRTGAFYNEQFF
NA,few,TRBJ2-3,TRBV9,TGTGCCAGCAGCCCCCCTCAGGGGGGAAACACAGATACGCAGTATTTT,CASSPPQGGNTDTQYF
NA,NA,TRBJ2-6,TRBV12-3/TRBV12-4,TGTGCCAGCAGCCCCGGGTATGGGGCCAACGTCCTGACTTTC,CASSPGYGANVLTF
NA,few,TRBJ2-3,TRBV12-3/TRBV12-4,TGTGCCAGCAGTTTAATGGGCTTCCCCTCCACAGATACGCAGTATTTT,CASSLMGFPSTDTQYF
TRBD1,NA,TRBJ1-6,TRBV5-5,TGTGCCAGCAGCCTGAGACAGGGGGGAGATTCACCCCTCCACTTT,CASSLRQGGDSPLHF
TRBD2,NA,TRBJ2-2,TRBV29-1,TGCAGCGATGGACTAGCGGAGAACACCGGGGAGCTGTTTTTT,CSDGLAENTGELFF
NA,few,TRBJ2-7,TRBV6-1,TGTGCCAGCAGTCTCCCGGGGCTAGTAGAGCAGTACTTC,CASSLPGLVEQYF
TRBD2,NA,TRBJ2-3,TRBV9,TGTGCCAGCAGCGTAGCCCCAGGAGCGGGGGGCACAGATACGCAGTATTTT,CASSVAPGAGGTDTQYF
NA,NA,TRBJ2-7,TRBV29-1,TGCAGCGTAAGGACAAGCTACGAGCAGTACTTC,CSVRTSYEQYF
NA,few,TRBJ1-6,TRBV20-1,TGCAGTGCTAGATCCCGGGACCGCCACCTCTTT,CSARSRDRHLF
NA,NA,TRBJ2-3,TRBV5-1,TGCGCCAGCAGCTTTGGGACGCCCACAGATACGCAGTATTTT,CASSFGTPTDTQYF
NA,NA,TRBJ2-1,TRBV29-1,TGCAGCGTTGAGGGCGAGACTAGTTCGAAGATGGTAGATGAGCAGTTCTTC,CSVEGETSSKMVDEQFF
NA,few,TRBJ2-3,TRBV3-1,TGTGCCAGCAGCTTAGGCATAGTACTAAGAAACACAGATACGCAGTATTTT,CASSLGIVLRNTDTQYF
TRBD1,NA,TRBJ2-7,TRBV10-1,TGCGCCAGCAGTGAGTCCGGGACAGCCTACGAGCAGTACTTC,CASSESGTAYEQYF
NA,NA,TRBJ2-7,TRBV4-3,TGCGCCAGGCTCCAGGAGAATAGCTCCTACGAGCAGTACTTC,CARLQENSSYEQYF
TRBD1,NA,TRBJ2-3,TRBV20-1,TGCAGTGCTAGGGGCGACAGGGGCACAGATACGCAGTATTTT,CSARGDRGTDTQYF
NA,NA,TRBJ2-3,TRBV18,TGTGCCAGCTCACCATTGGCAGGGGATACGCAGTATTTT,CASSPLAGDTQYF
TRBD1,NA,TRBJ2-3,TRBV25-1,TGTGCCAGCAGTGGGAGGACAGGTCCCGCAGATACGCAGTATTTT,CASSGRTGPADTQYF
NA,few,TRBJ2-1,TRBV12-3/TRBV12-4,TGTGCCAGCCTGGGGGGCGCCTACAATGAGCAGTTCTTC,CASLGGAYNEQFF
NA,NA,TRBJ2-5,TRBV5-1,TGCGCCAGCAGCTTGGACTATGGGCGGACCCAGTACTTC,CASSLDYGRTQYF
NA,many,TRBJ1-2,TRBV12-3/TRBV12-4,TGTGCCAGCAGTTTGGGCTGGGGCTACACCTTC,CASSLGWGYTF
TRBD2,few,TRBJ2-1,TRBV28,TGTGCCAGCAGAACCAGCGGGGGCCTCTACAATGAGCAGTTCTTC,CASRTSGGLYNEQFF
NA,NA,TRBJ2-5,TRBV7-2,TGTGCCAGCAGCTTAAGTCCCCCGGAGACCCAGTACTTC,CASSLSPPETQYF
TRBD2,few,TRBJ2-1,TRBV24-1,TGTGCCACCAGTGAGGCTAGCGGGGGGGCGTTGAATGAGCAGTTCTTC,CATSEASGGALNEQFF
NA,once,TRBJ2-1,TRBV7-9,TGTGCCAGCAGCTTGGAGACTAGTGCCCACAATGAGCAGTTCTTC,CASSLETSAHNEQFF
NA,NA,TRBJ1-1,TRBV7-2,TGTGCCAGCAGCCCCGGGACGGGCCGGGGGACTGAAGCTTTCTTT,CASSPGTGRGTEAFF
NA,NA,TRBJ2-3,TRBV20-1,TGCAGTGCTAGAAGGCCGATGGGGGATACGCAGTATTTT,CSARRPMGDTQYF
NA,few,TRBJ2-1,TRBV19,TGTGCCAGTAGTATAGAAGGGATAGCCTCCTACAATGAGCAGTTCTTC,CASSIEGIASYNEQFF
NA,few,TRBJ2-3,TRBV6-5,TGTGCCAGCAGTTACGGAGTTCGCACAGATACGCAGTATTTT,CASSYGVRTDTQYF
NA,few,TRBJ1-1,TRBV6-1,TGTGCCAGCAGTGGAAGGGTTCTGACTGAAGCTTTCTTT,CASSGRVLTEAFF
TRBD1,few,TRBJ2-1,TRBV6-5,TGTGCCAGCAGTTACACAGGGGGGAGCCCTTCCTACAATGAGCAGTTCTTC,CASSYTGGSPSYNEQFF
NA,NA,TRBJ1-2,TRBV15,TGTGCCACCAGCAGAGATCAGCACCTAAATTGGGACGGCTACACCTTC,CATSRDQHLNWDGYTF
NA,few,TRBJ1-1,TRBV5-1,TGCGCCAGCAGCCAGCAGAGGGGGGACAATGCTTTCTTT,CASSQQRGDNAFF
TRBD2,few,TRBJ2-3,TRBV7-8,TGTGCCAGCAGCCCGAGGACTAGCGCAGATACGCAGTATTTT,CASSPRTSADTQYF
NA,NA,TRBJ1-1,TRBV20-1,TGCAGTGCTAGGGCTGACATGAACACTGAAGCTTTCTTT,CSARADMNTEAFF
NA,NA,TRBJ1-2,TRBV12-3/TRBV12-4,TGTGCCAGCGGTGGCGAGCTGGACTATGGCTACACCTTC,CASGGELDYGYTF
NA,NA,TRBJ2-4,TRBV11-2,TGTGCCAGCAGCCACGGGGACTGGTTAGCCAAAAACATTCAGTACTTC,CASSHGDWLAKNIQYF
NA,NA,TRBJ2-1,TRBV12-3/TRBV12-4,TGTGCCAGCACCCTGGACCTACCTTACAATGAGCAGTTATTC,CASTLDLPYNEQLF
NA,NA,TRBJ1-1,TRBV7-2,TGTGCCAGCAGCCACCAAATCCGGGGACGGGCTGAAGCTTTCTTT,CASSHQIRGRAEAFF
TRBD2,few,TRBJ2-7,TRBV7-6,TGTGCCAGCAGCTACAGCCAGGGGACTAGTTTCTACGAGCAGTACTTC,CASSYSQGTSFYEQYF
TRBD2,few,TRBJ2-5,TRBV20-1,TGCAGTGCTAGAGTTTATCTAGCGGGGGAAGAGACCCAGTACTTC,CSARVYLAGEETQYF
TRBD2,NA,TRBJ2-7,TRBV2,TGTGCCAGCAGGACCGGGACTAGCGGTTACTACGAGCAGTACTTC,CASRTGTSGYYEQYF
NA,few,TRBJ2-2,TRBV18,TGTGCCAGCTCACCATACAGGTCCACCGGGGAGCTGTTTTTT,CASSPYRSTGELFF
NA,few,TRBJ2-1,TRBV7-2,TGTGCCAGCAGCCCCCACCAATTACTATCTACAATTGAGCAGTTCTTC,CASSPHQLLSTIEQFF
NA,few,TRBJ2-2,TRBV11-2,TGTGCCAGCAGCTTACTTTTTAGGACTACTCCGAACACCGGGGAGCTGTTTTTT,CASSLLFRTTPNTGELFF
TRBD2,NA,TRBJ2-7,TRBV5-4,TGTGCCAGCAGCTTGGAGACTAGCGGTCTGGAGCAGTACTTC,CASSLETSGLEQYF
NA,NA,TRBJ1-5,TRBV20-1,TGCAGTGCTGGACGGAAGGGGTTCGGCAATCAGCCCCAGCATTTT,CSAGRKGFGNQPQHF
NA,NA,TRBJ2-7,TRBV20-1,TGCAGTGCTAGAGGCTTAGGGACGGGGACCGAGCAGTACTTC,CSARGLGTGTEQYF